The clone carrying this T cell receptor beta chain has ten or more counts. What it recognizes is unknown. The data are from a study of read filtering for tumor transcriptome and immune sequencing. From 350 to 500 ng of RNA, a library with molecular barcoded alpha/delta and beta/gamma adaptors was made. TCRdb reprocessed the reads with MiXCR, giving one entry per CDR3 protein. The sample records roughly 82,000 distinct CDR3 sequences, about 12% being singletons. Germline V gives CDR1 MNHNY, CDR2 SVGAGI (reference sequence). This CDR3 is built from 15 residues. V shed 2 bases, J shed 3 bases, and the junction held 5 bases outside the gene matches. Study-level findings and limits: Approximately 87% of IR-seq clonotypes had a single read, yet these held about 3.4% of reads.

The rearrangement uses TRBV6-6 and TRBJ2-3; 7 nucleotides line up with TRBD2. The TCR sequence derives from a donor aged 40 or over with multiple myeloma. Specimen: a population of CD138-negative cells sorted from bone marrow. The CDR3 spells CASSYEGAGTDTQYF. The CDR3, as DNA: TGTGCCAGCAGTTACGAGGGAGCGGGGACAGATACGCAGTATTTT.